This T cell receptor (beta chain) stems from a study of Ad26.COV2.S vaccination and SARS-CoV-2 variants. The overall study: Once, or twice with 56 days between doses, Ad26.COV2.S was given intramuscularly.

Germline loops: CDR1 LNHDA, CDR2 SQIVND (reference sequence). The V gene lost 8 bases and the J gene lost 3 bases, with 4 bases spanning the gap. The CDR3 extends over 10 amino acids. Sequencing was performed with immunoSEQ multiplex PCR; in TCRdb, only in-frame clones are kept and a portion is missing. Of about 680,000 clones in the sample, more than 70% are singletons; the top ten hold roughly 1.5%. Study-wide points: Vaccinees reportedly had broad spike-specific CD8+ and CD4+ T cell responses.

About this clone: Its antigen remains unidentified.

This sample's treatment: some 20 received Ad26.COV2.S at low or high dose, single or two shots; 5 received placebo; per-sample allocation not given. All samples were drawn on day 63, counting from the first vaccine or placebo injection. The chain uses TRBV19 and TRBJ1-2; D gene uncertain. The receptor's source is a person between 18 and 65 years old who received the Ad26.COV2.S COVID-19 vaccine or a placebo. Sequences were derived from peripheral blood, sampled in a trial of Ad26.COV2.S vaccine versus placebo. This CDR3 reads CASYHYGYTF. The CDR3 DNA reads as TGTGCCAGTTACCACTATGGCTACACCTTC.